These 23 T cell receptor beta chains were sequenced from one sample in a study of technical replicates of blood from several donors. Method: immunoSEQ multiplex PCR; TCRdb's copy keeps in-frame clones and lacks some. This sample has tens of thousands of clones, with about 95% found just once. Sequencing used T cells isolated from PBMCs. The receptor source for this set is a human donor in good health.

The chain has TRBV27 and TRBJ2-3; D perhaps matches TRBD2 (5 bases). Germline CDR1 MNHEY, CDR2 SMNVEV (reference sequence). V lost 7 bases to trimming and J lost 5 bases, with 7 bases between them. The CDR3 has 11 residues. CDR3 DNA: TGTGCCAGCAACCGGGGAGATACGCAGTATTTT. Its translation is CASNRGDTQYF.

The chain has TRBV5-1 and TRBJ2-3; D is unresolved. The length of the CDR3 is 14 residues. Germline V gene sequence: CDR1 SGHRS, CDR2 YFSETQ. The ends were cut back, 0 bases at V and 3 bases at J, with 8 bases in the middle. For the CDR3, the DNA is TGCGCCAGCAGCTTGGGACTTGGTACAGATACGCAGTATTTT. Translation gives CASSLGLGTDTQYF.

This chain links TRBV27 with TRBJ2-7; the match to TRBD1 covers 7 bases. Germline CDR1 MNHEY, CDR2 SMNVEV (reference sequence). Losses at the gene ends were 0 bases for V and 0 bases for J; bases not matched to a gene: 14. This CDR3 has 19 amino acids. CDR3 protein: CASSLSAGTAKTGSYEQYF. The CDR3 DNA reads TGTGCCAGCAGTTTATCCGCCGGGACAGCCAAGACCGGCTCCTACGAGCAGTACTTC.

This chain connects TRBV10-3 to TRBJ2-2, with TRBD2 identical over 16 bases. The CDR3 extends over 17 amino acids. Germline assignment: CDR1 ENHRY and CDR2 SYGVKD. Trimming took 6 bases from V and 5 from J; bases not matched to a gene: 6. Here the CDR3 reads CAISGTSGRAATGELFF. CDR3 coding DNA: TGTGCCATCAGCGGGACTAGCGGGAGGGCCGCAACCGGGGAGCTGTTTTTT.

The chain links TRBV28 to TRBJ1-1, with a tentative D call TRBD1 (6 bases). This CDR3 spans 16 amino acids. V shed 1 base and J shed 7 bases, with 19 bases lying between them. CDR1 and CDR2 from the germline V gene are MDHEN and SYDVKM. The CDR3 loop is CASSLLSTGGRGEAFF. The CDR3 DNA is TGTGCCAGCAGTTTATTAAGCACGGGGGGCAGGGGTGAAGCTTTCTTT.

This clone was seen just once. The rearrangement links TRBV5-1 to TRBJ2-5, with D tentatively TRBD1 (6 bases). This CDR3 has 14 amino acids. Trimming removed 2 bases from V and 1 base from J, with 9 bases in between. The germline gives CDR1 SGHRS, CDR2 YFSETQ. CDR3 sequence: CASSFSDSQETQYF. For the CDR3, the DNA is TGCGCCAGCAGCTTTTCGGACAGCCAAGAGACCCAGTACTTC.

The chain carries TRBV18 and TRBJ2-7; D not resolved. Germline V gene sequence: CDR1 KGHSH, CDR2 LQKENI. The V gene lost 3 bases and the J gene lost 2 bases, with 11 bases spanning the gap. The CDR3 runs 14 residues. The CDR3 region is CASSPFAETYEQYF. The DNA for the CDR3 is TGTGCCAGCTCACCTTTCGCAGAAACCTACGAGCAGTACTTC.

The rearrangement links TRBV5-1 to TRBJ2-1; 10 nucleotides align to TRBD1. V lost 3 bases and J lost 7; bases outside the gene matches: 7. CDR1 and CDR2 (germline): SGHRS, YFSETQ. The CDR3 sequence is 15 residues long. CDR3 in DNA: TGCGCCAGCAGCTGGGGACAGGGGCTTCTGAATGAGCAGTTCTTC. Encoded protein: CASSWGQGLLNEQFF.

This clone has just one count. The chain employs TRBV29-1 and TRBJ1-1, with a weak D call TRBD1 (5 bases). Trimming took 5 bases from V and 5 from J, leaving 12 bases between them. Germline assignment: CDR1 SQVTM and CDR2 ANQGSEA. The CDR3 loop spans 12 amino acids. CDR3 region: CSVQQGLTEAFF. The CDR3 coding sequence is TGCAGCGTTCAGCAGGGCTTGACTGAAGCTTTCTTT.

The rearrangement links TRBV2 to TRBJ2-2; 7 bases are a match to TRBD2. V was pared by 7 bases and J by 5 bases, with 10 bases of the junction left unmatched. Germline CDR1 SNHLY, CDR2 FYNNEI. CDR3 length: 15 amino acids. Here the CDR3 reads CASTLAGARTGELFF. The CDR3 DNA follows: TGTGCCAGCACCCTGGCGGGAGCGCGAACCGGGGAGCTGTTTTTT.

CDR3 DNA sequence: TGTGCCAGCACTAAACTAGCGGGGACAGATACGCAGTATTTT. As protein: CASTKLAGTDTQYF. The genes are TRBV6-5 and TRBJ2-3; 10 bases are a match to TRBD2. The CDR3 extends over 14 amino acids. Germline CDR1 MNHEY, CDR2 SVGAGI. The trim removed 7 bases at V and 3 bases at J, leaving 4 bases unmatched.

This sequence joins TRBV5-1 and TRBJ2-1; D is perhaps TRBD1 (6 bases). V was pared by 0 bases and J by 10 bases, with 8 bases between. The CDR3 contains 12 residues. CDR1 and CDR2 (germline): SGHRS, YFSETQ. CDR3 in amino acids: CASSLDRAEQFF. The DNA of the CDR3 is TGCGCCAGCAGCTTGGACAGGGCGGAGCAGTTCTTC.

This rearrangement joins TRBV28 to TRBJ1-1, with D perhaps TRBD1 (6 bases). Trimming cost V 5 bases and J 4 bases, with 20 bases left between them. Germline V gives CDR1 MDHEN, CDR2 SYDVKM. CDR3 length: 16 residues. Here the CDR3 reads CASSPEGGGSGTEAFF. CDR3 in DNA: TGTGCCAGCAGTCCCGAGGGGGGGGGCTCAGGCACTGAAGCTTTCTTT. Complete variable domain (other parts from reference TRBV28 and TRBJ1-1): DVKVTQSSRYLVKRTGEKVFLECVQDMDHENMFWYRQDPGLGLRLIYFSYDVKMKEKGDIPEGYSVSREKKERFSLILESASTNQTSMYLCASSPEGGGSGTEAFFGQGTRLTVV.

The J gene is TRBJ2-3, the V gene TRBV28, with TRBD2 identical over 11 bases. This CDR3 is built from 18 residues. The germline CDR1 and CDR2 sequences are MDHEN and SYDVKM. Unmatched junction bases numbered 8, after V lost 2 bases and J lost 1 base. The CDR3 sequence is CASSLVASGRMGTDTQYF. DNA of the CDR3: TGTGCCAGCAGTTTAGTGGCTAGCGGGAGGATGGGCACAGATACGCAGTATTTT.

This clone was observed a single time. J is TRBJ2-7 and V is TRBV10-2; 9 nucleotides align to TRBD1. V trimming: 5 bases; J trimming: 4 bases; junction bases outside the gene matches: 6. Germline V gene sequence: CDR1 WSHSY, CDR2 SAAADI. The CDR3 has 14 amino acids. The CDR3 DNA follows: TGCGCCAGCAGTCAAGGACAGGGGCCTTACGAGCAGTACTTC. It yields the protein CASSQGQGPYEQYF.

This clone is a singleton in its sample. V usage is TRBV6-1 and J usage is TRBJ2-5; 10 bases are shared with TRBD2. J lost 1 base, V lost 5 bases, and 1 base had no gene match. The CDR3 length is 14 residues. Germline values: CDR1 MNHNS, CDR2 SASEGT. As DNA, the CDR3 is TGTGCCAGCAGTTTAGCGGGGGGCCAAGAGACCCAGTACTTC. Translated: CASSLAGGQETQYF.

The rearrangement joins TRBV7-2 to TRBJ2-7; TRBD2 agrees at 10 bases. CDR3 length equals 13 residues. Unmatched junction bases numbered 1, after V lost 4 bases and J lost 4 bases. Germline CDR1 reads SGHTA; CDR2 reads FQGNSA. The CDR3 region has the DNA TGTGCCAGCAGCTGGACTAGCGGTTACGAGCAGTACTTC. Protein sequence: CASSWTSGYEQYF.

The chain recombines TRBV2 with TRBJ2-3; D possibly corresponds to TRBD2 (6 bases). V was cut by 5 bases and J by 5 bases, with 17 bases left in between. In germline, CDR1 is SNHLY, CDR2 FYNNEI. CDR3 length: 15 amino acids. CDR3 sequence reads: CASSYQRLGEDTQYF. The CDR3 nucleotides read TGTGCCAGCAGTTACCAAAGACTAGGCGAAGATACGCAGTATTTT. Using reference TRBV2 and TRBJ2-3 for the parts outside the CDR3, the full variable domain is EPEVTQTPSHQVTQMGQEVILRCVPISNHLYFYWYRQILGQKVEFLVSFYNNEISEKSEIFDDQFSVERPDGSNFTLKIRSTKLEDSAMYFCASSYQRLGEDTQYFGPGTRLTVL.

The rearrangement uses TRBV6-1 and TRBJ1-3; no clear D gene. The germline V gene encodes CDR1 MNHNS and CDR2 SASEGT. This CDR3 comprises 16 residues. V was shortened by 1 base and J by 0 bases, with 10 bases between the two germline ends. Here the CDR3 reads CASSEGGASSGNTIYF. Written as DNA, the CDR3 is TGTGCCAGCAGTGAAGGCGGTGCAAGCTCTGGAAACACCATATATTTT.

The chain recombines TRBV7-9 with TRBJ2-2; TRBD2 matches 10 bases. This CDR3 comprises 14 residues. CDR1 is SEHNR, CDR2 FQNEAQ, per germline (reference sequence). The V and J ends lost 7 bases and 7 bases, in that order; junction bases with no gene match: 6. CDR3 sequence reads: CASISGRFGGELFF. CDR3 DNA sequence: TGTGCCAGCATTAGCGGGAGGTTTGGCGGGGAGCTGTTTTTT.

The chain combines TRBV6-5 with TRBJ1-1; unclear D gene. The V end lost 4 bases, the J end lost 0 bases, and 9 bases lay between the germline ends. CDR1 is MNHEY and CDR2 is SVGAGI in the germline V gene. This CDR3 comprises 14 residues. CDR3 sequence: CASSSGVLNTEAFF. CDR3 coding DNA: TGTGCCAGCAGTTCCGGGGTGTTGAACACTGAAGCTTTCTTT.

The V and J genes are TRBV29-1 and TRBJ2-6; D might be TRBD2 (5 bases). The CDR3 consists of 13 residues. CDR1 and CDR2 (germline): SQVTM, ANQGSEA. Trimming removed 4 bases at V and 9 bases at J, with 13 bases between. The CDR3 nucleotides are TGCAGCGTTGGAGGGTATATGGGCAACGTCCTGACTTTC. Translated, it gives CSVGGYMGNVLTF.

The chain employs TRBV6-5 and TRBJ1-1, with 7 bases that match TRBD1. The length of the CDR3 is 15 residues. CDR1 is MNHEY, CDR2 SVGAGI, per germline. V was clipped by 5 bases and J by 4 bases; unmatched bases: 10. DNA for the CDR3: TGTGCCAGCAGTAAATTAACAGGGGACGGCACTGAAGCTTTCTTT. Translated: CASSKLTGDGTEAFF.